This T cell receptor beta chain was recovered during a study of CD8+CD57+ T cells in acquired aplastic anemia. Study as a whole: Recorded DNA amounts for sorted CD4+ and CD8+ cells had an average of around 3 ug. Around 10 million reads were obtained on average for healthy donor CD4+ cells.

Study outcomes and limitations: Patients and controls turned out to have 25 to 30 CD8+ CDR3 sequences in common.

This clonotype was detected many times. The antigen remains unidentified. Investigators profiled TCR beta VDJ and CDR3 from genomic DNA template. TCRdb reprocessed the reads via MiXCR and lists one record per CDR3 protein. This sample has 98,000 or so distinct CDR3 sequences, with 50% to 65% found just once. Germline V lookup: CDR1 SGHNT, CDR2 YYREEE (reference sequence). The CDR3 covers 15 residues. The trim removed 4 bases at V and 6 bases at J, leaving 9 bases unmatched. This rearrangement joins TRBV5-4 to TRBJ2-3; 9 bases line up with TRBD2. The sequenced sample consisted of sorted CD4+, CD8+, or CD8+CD57+ T cells (not recorded which) from PBMCs. This clonotype originated in a human donor in good health, serving as a control. CDR3 loop: CASSAAGTSLDTQYF. CDR3 in DNA: TGTGCCAGCAGCGCGGCCGGGACTAGCTTGGATACGCAGTATTTT.